The rows below give T cell receptor beta chains drawn from one sample of a study of blood T cell repertoires in COVID-19. The table came from immunoSEQ multiplex PCR; TCRdb's copy has only in-frame clones and leaves some out. The repertoire holds more than 200,000 clones, with just under 90% as singletons. Sample: peripheral blood. The source is a man younger than 40 with COVID-19, enrolled during active disease. Both conserved end residues are part of each CDR3. Fields, in order: CDR3 length, V gene, D gene, CDR3 protein. A D gene is named only where the DNA matches it firmly.

14,TRBV5-4,TRBD2,CASSVAGAVNEQYF
15,TRBV6-5,TRBD1,CASSYSTGGIYEQYF
14,TRBV7-9,.,CASSAQGANTEAFF
15,TRBV4-3,.,CASSQEIATNYGYTF
12,TRBV25-1,.,CASSLFGEKLFF
14,TRBV2,TRBD1,CASGRQGPNYGYTF
16,TRBV9,TRBD2,CASSRGTSGSTDTQYF
14,TRBV7-8,TRBD1,CASSAAQGADEQFF
16,TRBV7-2,.,CASSPSWWAMNEKLFF
15,TRBV13,.,CASSLVPRGNTEAFF
15,TRBV18,.,CASSPTTGIPTEAFF
16,TRBV5-5,TRBD1,CASSLRPGTGTGELFF
14,TRBV5-1,TRBD1,CASSPQGGDTEAFF
12,TRBV12-3/TRBV12-4,.,CASSSNGQPQHF
14,TRBV19,.,CASSIDGGDTEAFF
15,TRBV7-3,TRBD2,CASSYLAGAGYEQFF
14,TRBV24-1,.,CATSEGHYNQPQHF
16,TRBV27,TRBD2,CASSLSPGTGGETQYF
14,TRBV7-9,.,CASSLVARQNIQYF
12,TRBV30,.,CACLAVYNEQFF
13,TRBV18,.,CASSPPLFYEQYF
14,TRBV25-1,.,CASSVPGSSFGYTF
11,TRBV6-5,TRBD1,CACDRGNEQFF
13,TRBV19,.,CASRDSTYSGYTF
14,TRBV3-1/TRBV3-2,TRBD2,CASSHGGLDHEQFF
14,TRBV6-1,.,CASSEPGSNQPQHF
16,TRBV6-5,.,CASSYPPGFHQETQYF
16,TRBV6-2/TRBV6-3,TRBD1,CASSYSRDRGNQPQHF
14,TRBV19,.,CASSIGGGTDTQYF
14,TRBV6-5,TRBD1,CASSRQGVLQPQHF
15,TRBV28,.,CASSLTRTASYEQYF
15,TRBV6-5,.,CASSPGTSISQPQHF
15,TRBV4-2,.,CASSQGLEGTGELFF
14,TRBV5-1,.,CASRLQVMNTEAFF
11,TRBV19,.,CASSIQGEQFF
16,TRBV14,TRBD2,CASSQVGLAGHFGLFF
16,TRBV19,TRBD1,CASSIGTGARRTEAFF
17,TRBV19,TRBD2,CASSEVAGGPSSYEQYF
15,TRBV4-3,.,CASSPGGGSNQPQHF
14,TRBV5-1,.,CASSLWDMNTEAFF